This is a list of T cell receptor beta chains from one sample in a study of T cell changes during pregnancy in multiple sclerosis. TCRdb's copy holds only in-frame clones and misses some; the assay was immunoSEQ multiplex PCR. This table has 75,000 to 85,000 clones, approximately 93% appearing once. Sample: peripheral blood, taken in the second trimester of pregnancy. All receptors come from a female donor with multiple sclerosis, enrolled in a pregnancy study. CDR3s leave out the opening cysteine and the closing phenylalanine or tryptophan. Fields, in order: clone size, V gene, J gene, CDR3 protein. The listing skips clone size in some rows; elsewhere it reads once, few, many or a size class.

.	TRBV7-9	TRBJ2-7	ASSQKQGIEQY
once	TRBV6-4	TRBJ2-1	ASSMREGPHEQF
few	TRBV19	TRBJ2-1	ASSTSGGNNEQF
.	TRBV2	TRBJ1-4	ASTYMTGASEKLF
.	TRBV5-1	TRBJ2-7	ASSLESDSVRGRNEQY
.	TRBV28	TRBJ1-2	ASSSGGTGYGYT
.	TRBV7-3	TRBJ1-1	ASSFRQGAEAF
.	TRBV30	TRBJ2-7	AWSSQPYEQY
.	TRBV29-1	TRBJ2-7	SVEDGLTYEQY
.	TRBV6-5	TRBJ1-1	ASREGQWNTEAF
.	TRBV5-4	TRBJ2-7	ASSLAASGSSYEQY
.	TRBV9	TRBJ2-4	ASSVGGGAGKNIQY
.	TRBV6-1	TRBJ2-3	ASSERGGADTQY
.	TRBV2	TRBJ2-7	ASVYRDPSYEQY
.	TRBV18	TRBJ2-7	ASSPVAGAYEQY
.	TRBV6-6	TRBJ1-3	ASSPSGGNTIY
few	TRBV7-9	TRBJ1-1	ASSLGLGSVMNTEAF
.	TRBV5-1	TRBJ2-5	ASSSRGSGRAAETQY
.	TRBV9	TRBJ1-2	ASSGANDGYT
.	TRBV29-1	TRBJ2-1	SVEGLGTYNEQF
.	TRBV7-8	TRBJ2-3	ASSFGGAGAPDTQY
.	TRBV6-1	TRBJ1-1	ASREEFGQINTEAF
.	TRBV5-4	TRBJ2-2	ASSWNRDGELF
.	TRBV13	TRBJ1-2	ASSTSRPGWSHNYGYT
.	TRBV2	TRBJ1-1	ASSEGRGYTEAF
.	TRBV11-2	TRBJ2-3	ASSLGPGQGADTQY
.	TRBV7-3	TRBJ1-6	ASSFRQQSPLH
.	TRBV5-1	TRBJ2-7	ASSLGRQGIHEQY
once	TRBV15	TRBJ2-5	ATSRDPQETQY
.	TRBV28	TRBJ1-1	ASGQFLSGTGVYEDTEAF
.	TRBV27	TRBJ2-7	ASRPRVGTGSYEQY
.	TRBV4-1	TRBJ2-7	ASSQGTGAVYEQY
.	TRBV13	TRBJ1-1	ASSFGTGEAEAF
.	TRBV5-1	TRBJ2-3	ASSPISGGTDTQY
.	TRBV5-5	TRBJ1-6	ASSFDRDDNSPLH
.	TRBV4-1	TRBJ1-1	ASSQDSPGPDTEAF
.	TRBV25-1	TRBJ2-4	ASSQEGAAEAKNIQY
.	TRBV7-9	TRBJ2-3	ASSLLAGAGTDTQY
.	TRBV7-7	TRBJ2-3	ASSPGGTDTQY
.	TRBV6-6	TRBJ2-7	ASTTRDRGVYEQY
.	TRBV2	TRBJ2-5	ASSVGQGDQETQY
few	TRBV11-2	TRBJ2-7	ASSRSLWFGQY
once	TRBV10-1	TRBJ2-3	ASRDGTSGDTDTQY
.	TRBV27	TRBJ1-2	ASSLDQVQGVHYGYT
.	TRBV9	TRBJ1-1	ASSATGGNTEAF
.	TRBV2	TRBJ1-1	ASSEVDRGGTEAF
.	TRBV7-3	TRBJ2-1	ASSAGLAAYNEQF
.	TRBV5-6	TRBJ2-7	ASSLLEGDEQY
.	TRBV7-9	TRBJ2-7	ASSREGVIEQY